What follows is one T cell receptor (beta chain) and its context. V gave up 5 bases and J gave up 5 bases, with 14 bases separating them. CDR1 is SGHRS, CDR2 YFSETQ, per germline. The CDR3 sequence is 14 residues long. Self-reported history from a screening survey and questionnaire set each donor's cohort. This sample is part of a study of blood T cell repertoires in COVID-19. Study summary: PBMCs, B-cell-depleted T cells, or T cells were the source of the cDNA or gDNA that made up the material.

Source study methods: It was from reference gene primer amplification that nucleated cell counts were estimated. Repertoires were generated with immunoSEQ multiplex PCR, while TCRdb's copy carries only in-frame clones and drops some. D and trimming come from the DNA, and the V and J calls and clone size come from that table. The sample has more than 200,000 clones; more than 85% are singletons. Sequencing was carried out using PBMCs or T cells enriched from blood (not recorded which). The receptor was derived from a woman aged 25 to 45 who had recovered from COVID-19. The chain is built from TRBV5-1 and TRBJ2-1; possibly TRBD1 for D (7 bases). The CDR3 sequence is CASSRRGPDNEQFF. The CDR3 nucleotides are TGCGCCAGCAGTCGGAGGGGGCCGGACAATGAGCAGTTCTTC.